This TCR beta chain originates from a study of blood T cell repertoires in COVID-19. Study summary: Sites across the United States, Italy and Spain contributed samples from acute and convalescent COVID-19.

The CDR3 has 16 amino acids. The V and J ends lost 3 bases and 2 bases, in that order; junction bases with no gene match: 5. CDR1 and CDR2 (germline): LNHNV, YYDKDF (reference sequence). In the original workflow: Researchers report that nucleated cell counts were estimated from reference gene primer amplification. Measured with immunoSEQ multiplex PCR; TCRdb has only the in-frame clones, and not every one. V and J calls and clone size follow that table, whereas D and trimming were derived from the DNA. The table lists 60,000 to 90,000 clones, roughly 84% of them singletons. The V gene is TRBV15, the J gene TRBJ2-4, with TRBD1 matching 9 bases. The origin of this receptor is a woman aged 45-59 years with acute or convalescent COVID-19. The sample taken for sequencing was peripheral blood. CDR3 nucleotide sequence: TGTGCCACCAGCAGCCAGGACAGGGGTACCAAAAACATTCAGTACTTC. It specifies CATSSQDRGTKNIQYF.